The 18 T cell receptor beta chains presented below share a single source sample, sequenced in a study of read filtering for tumor transcriptome and immune sequencing. Molecular barcoded adaptors covering alpha/delta and beta/gamma chains were used on 400 ng RNA. TCRdb re-derived calls from the reads in MiXCR, one entry per CDR3 protein. The sample includes approximately 40,000 distinct CDR3 sequences, roughly an eighth of them seen just once. The sequenced sample consisted of a population of CD138-negative cells sorted from bone marrow. The receptors come from a donor aged 40 or over with multiple myeloma.

This clonotype has a count of ten or more. The chain employs TRBV6-4 and TRBJ2-5; 7 positions agree with TRBD1. Looked up from germline, CDR1 is MRHNA and CDR2 is SNTAGT. Unmatched junction bases numbered 6, after V lost 10 bases and J lost 1 base. This CDR3 spans 13 amino acids. This chain's CDR3 is CATSRTGQETQYF. In nucleotides, the CDR3 is TGTGCCACCTCCCGGACAGGCCAAGAGACCCAGTACTTC.

This chain connects TRBV5-1 to TRBJ2-5; unclear D gene. V gave up 1 base and J gave up 3 bases, with 13 bases separating them. The CDR3 is made up of 15 amino acids. The germline V gene has CDR1 SGHRS and CDR2 YFSETQ. Written as DNA, the CDR3 is TGCGCCAGCAGCTTGTACCGTGGGGTTGAAGAGACCCAGTACTTC. Its translation is CASSLYRGVEETQYF.

With regard to this clonotype: With a much larger clone just one base away, this may be a read error. This chain links TRBV5-1 with TRBJ1-1, with D hard to call. Germline V CDR1 and CDR2: SGHRS, YFSETQ. Trimming shortened V by 1 base and J by 6 bases, and 10 bases separated the two germline ends. The CDR3 spans 13 residues. CDR3 residues: CASSLHSGAEAFF. CDR3 DNA: TGCGCCAGCAGCTTGCATTCAGGCGCTGAAGCTTTCTTT.

This clonotype was seen at least ten times. V gene TRBV20-1 combines with J gene TRBJ1-5; no definite D call. The CDR3 covers 16 residues. Deletions cut 2 bases from V and 0 bases from J, with 14 bases between. CDR1 is DFQATT, CDR2 SNEGSKA, per germline (reference sequence). CDR3 region: CSARKGAGDSNQPQHF. CDR3 nucleotides: TGCAGTGCTAGAAAAGGTGCAGGCGATAGCAATCAGCCCCAGCATTTT.

This clonotype showed up just a few times. This may be a read error, as it is one base from a much larger clone. The J gene is TRBJ2-1, the V gene TRBV20-1; a weak D match, TRBD2 (5 bases). Between the trimmed V and J ends, which lost 6 bases and 6 bases, there was a span of 15 bases. The CDR3 sequence is 13 residues long. Germline V gene lookup returns CDR1 DFQATT and CDR2 SNEGSKA (reference sequence). CDR3 sequence reads: CSATVAFSNEQFF. The DNA for the CDR3 is TGCAGTGCCACTGTAGCGTTCTCCAATGAGCAGTTCTTC.

Worth noting for this clonotype: Being one base from a much bigger clone, this may be a read error. Here the CDR3 DNA reads TGCAGTGCTAGTGATCTCGGGAGGGACATATATTTT. It yields the protein CSASDLGRDIYF. The chain recombines TRBV20-1 with TRBJ1-3; D not resolved. V shed 3 bases and J shed 12 bases, with 15 bases lying between them. The CDR3 length is 12 residues. Germline V gives CDR1 DFQATT, CDR2 SNEGSKA (reference sequence).

This clonotype was seen at least ten times. This chain joins TRBV5-5 and TRBJ2-7, with D hard to call. CDR1 and CDR2 from the germline V gene are SGHKS and YYEKEE (reference sequence). This CDR3 spans 14 amino acids. Trimming removed 0 bases at V and 5 bases at J, with 12 bases between. For the CDR3, the DNA is TGTGCCAGCAGCTTGGCCGGTCAGAGCGACGAGCAGTACTTC. Its translation is CASSLAGQSDEQYF.

This clonotype has a count of ten or more. This chain links TRBV20-1 with TRBJ2-1, with D possibly TRBD1 on 6 matching bases. V lost 5 bases, J lost 0 bases, and 14 bases lay in between. This CDR3 spans 15 amino acids. Germline CDR1 reads DFQATT; CDR2 reads SNEGSKA (reference sequence). The CDR3 nucleotides read TGCAGTGCTGGGAGACAGGCCCTCTCCTACAATGAGCAGTTCTTC. Protein product: CSAGRQALSYNEQFF.

On this clonotype: With a much larger clone just one base away, this may be a read error. The gene calls are TRBV28 and TRBJ2-5, with D perhaps TRBD2 (5 bases). Trimming left V 7 bases short and J 7 bases short, with 16 bases between. CDR1 is MDHEN, CDR2 SYDVKM, per germline. This CDR3 region has 13 residues. DNA of the CDR3: TGTGCCAGCACCGTCGGTGGACGGGGGACCCAGTACTTC. Its protein product is CASTVGGRGTQYF. Looking up the rest from reference TRBV28 and TRBJ2-5 gives the full variable domain: DVKVTQSSRYLVKRTGEKVFLECVQDMDHENMFWYRQDPGLGLRLIYFSYDVKMKEKGDIPEGYSVSREKKERFSLILESASTNQTSMYLCASTVGGRGTQYFGPGTRLLVL.

This clonotype was observed many times. The rearrangement joins TRBV5-1 to TRBJ2-5; D unclear. Trimming stripped 2 bases from V and 1 base from J, with 9 bases between. The length of the CDR3 is 14 residues. Germline V gene sequence: CDR1 SGHRS, CDR2 YFSETQ. The CDR3 DNA is TGCGCCAGCAGCTTCTCGGACCCCCAAGAGACCCAGTACTTC. Its protein is CASSFSDPQETQYF.

Of note for this clonotype: A junction end diverges from the germline sequence, so it may reflect a read error. The chain carries TRBV2 and TRBJ2-1; 7 nucleotides match TRBD2. CDR3 size: 14 residues. Germline V gives CDR1 SNHLY, CDR2 FYNNEI. The chain's CDR3 is CASGGGSSYNEQFF. The CDR3 region has the DNA TGCGCCAGCGGTGGCGGGAGCTCCTACAATGAGCAGTTCTTC.

This clonotype was detected many times. The chain uses TRBV12-5 and TRBJ2-7; 7 positions match TRBD1. The trim removed 0 bases at V and 2 bases at J, leaving 7 bases unmatched. CDR1 is LGHNT and CDR2 is FRNRAP in the germline V gene. The CDR3 runs 16 residues. CDR3 nucleotides: TGTGCTAGTGGTTTGGTCGATGGGGGACAGACCTACGAGCAGTACTTC. This translates into CASGLVDGGQTYEQYF. The whole variable domain, filled in from reference TRBV12-5 and TRBJ2-7, reads DARVTQTPRHKVTEMGQEVTMRCQPILGHNTVFWYRQTMMQGLELLAYFRNRAPLDDSGMPKDRFSAEMPDATLATLKIQPSEPRDSAVYFCASGLVDGGQTYEQYFGPGTRLTVT.

The V call is TRBV2, the J call TRBJ2-7; D is unclear. Germline V gives CDR1 SNHLY, CDR2 FYNNEI. CDR3 size: 11 residues. V was clipped by 10 bases and J by 7 bases, with 14 bases between them. DNA for the CDR3: TGTGCCACCCTGCGATTGGGTGAGCAGTACTTC. Translating it yields CATLRLGEQYF.

This clonotype was counted many times. The chain combines TRBV19 with TRBJ2-1; no clear D gene. From germline, CDR1 is LNHDA and CDR2 SQIVND (reference sequence). V was clipped by 4 bases and J by 2 bases, with 12 bases between them. The CDR3 totals 15 residues. The CDR3 sequence is CASSKSDGPYNEQFF. The CDR3 region has the DNA TGTGCCAGTAGTAAATCGGACGGCCCCTACAATGAGCAGTTCTTC.

This clonotype was counted many times. This rearrangement joins TRBV9 to TRBJ2-1, with TRBD2 matching over 8 bases. CDR3 length equals 15 residues. CDR1 SGDLS and CDR2 YYNGEE come from the germline V gene. The junction had 2 bases not matched to a gene; V was cut back by 2 bases and J by 1 base. CDR3 region: CASSVAGGSYNEQFF. The CDR3 nucleotides read TGTGCCAGCAGCGTTGCGGGAGGTTCCTACAATGAGCAGTTCTTC.

This clonotype was detected many times. The V gene is TRBV6-5, the J gene TRBJ2-1; possible D gene TRBD1, 5 bases. CDR1 is MNHEY and CDR2 is SVGAGI in the germline V gene. There are 13 residues in the CDR3. Trimming removed 3 bases at V and 4 bases at J, with 7 bases between. CDR3 in DNA: TGTGCCAGCAGTTATAAGGGGTACAATGAGCAGTTCTTC. The encoded protein is CASSYKGYNEQFF.

This clonotype was detected only once. It may be a read error: a sequence one base away is much more abundant. The rearrangement uses TRBV28 and TRBJ1-5; perhaps TRBD1 as D (6 bases). CDR3 length equals 15 residues. The germline gives CDR1 MDHEN, CDR2 SYDVKM. CDR3 in amino acids: CASSLWTGGNQPQRF. The CDR3 DNA follows: TGTGCCAGCAGTTTATGGACAGGAGGCAATCAGCCCCAGCGTTTT. Filled out from reference TRBV28 and TRBJ1-5, the complete variable domain reads DVKVTQSSRYLVKRTGEKVFLECVQDMDHENMFWYRQDPGLGLRLIYFSYDVKMKEKGDIPEGYSVSREKKERFSLILESASTNQTSMYLCASSLWTGGNQPQRFGDGTRLSIL.

J is TRBJ2-5 and V is TRBV27, with TRBD1 matching 8 bases. Trimming at V came to 5 bases and at J to 2 bases, leaving 7 bases not matched to a gene. The CDR3 is 15 residues long. From germline, CDR1 is MNHEY and CDR2 SMNVEV (reference sequence). CDR3 protein: CASSRGTGVQETQYF. DNA for the CDR3: TGTGCCAGCAGTCGAGGGACAGGAGTTCAAGAGACCCAGTACTTC.